This record covers a single TCR beta chain. This may be a read error: a much more frequent sequence differs by one nucleotide. Stable Graves' hyperthyroidism denoted no ophthalmopathy progression over 18 months. Template material for amplifying TCR beta CDR3 regions consisted of RNA transcripts. A set of HTBI primers served as the primers for a first-round RT-PCR of the TCR CDR3. One entry per CDR3 protein, called by TCRdb with MiXCR from the multiplex PCR reads. The data show 600,000 or so distinct CDR3 sequences, around 15% seen once. This sample is part of a study of T cells in Graves' hyperthyroidism and ophthalmopathy. Germline assignment: CDR1 MRHNA and CDR2 SNTAGT. The CDR3 sequence is 14 residues long.

This clonotype was sampled from a woman between 25 and 40 years old with Graves' hyperthyroidism. The rearrangement uses TRBV6-4 and TRBJ1-2; the D is unclear. The sequencing input was blood. CDR3 coding DNA: TGTGCCGGCAGTTACTCTGGGCAGCTCTATGGCTACACCTTC. Translated, it gives CAGSYSGQLYGYTF.